The clone carrying this T cell receptor beta chain came up a few times. The data are from a study of T cells in Graves' hyperthyroidism and ophthalmopathy. Germline CDR1 PRHDT, CDR2 FYEKMQ (reference sequence). The CDR3 length is 16 residues. V was shortened by 1 base and J by 5 bases, with 17 bases between the two germline ends. There were TCR beta CDR3 regions amplified from RNA transcripts. An initial round of RT-PCR targeting the TCR CDR3 relied on the HTBI primer set. TCRdb recomputed calls from the multiplex PCR reads with MiXCR, one row per CDR3 protein. The sample holds 600,000 to 650,000 distinct CDR3 sequences, about a fifth seen once.

The sample taken for sequencing was blood. This TCR came from a man younger than 40 with Graves' ophthalmopathy. V and J are TRBV13 and TRBJ2-5; TRBD2 is a possible D gene (6 bases). The CDR3 sequence: CASSLAGRWLVETQYF. CDR3 in DNA: TGTGCCAGCAGCTTAGCCGGGAGATGGCTCGTTGAGACCCAGTACTTC.